The source of this T cell receptor (beta chain) is a study of blood T cell repertoires in COVID-19. Turning to the study itself: The samples span acute and convalescent COVID-19 from the United States, Italy and Spain. Sources were T cells, B-cell-depleted T cells, or PBMCs; the material itself was cDNA or gDNA.

CDR3 length: 14 amino acids. Germline V lookup: CDR1 MNHNS, CDR2 SASEGT. V was clipped by 3 bases and J by 7 bases; unmatched bases: 9. The table came from immunoSEQ multiplex PCR; TCRdb's copy has only in-frame clones and leaves some out. The table shows roughly 110,000 clones, with about 89% occurring only once. The TCR was taken from a woman aged 25 to 45 with acute or convalescent COVID-19. The V call is TRBV6-1, the J call TRBJ2-7; 7 nucleotides align to TRBD1. Specimen: peripheral blood. The CDR3 DNA reads TGTGCCAGCAGTGATGGAGAGGGGGCGGGTGAGCAGTACTTC. Translated: CASSDGEGAGEQYF.